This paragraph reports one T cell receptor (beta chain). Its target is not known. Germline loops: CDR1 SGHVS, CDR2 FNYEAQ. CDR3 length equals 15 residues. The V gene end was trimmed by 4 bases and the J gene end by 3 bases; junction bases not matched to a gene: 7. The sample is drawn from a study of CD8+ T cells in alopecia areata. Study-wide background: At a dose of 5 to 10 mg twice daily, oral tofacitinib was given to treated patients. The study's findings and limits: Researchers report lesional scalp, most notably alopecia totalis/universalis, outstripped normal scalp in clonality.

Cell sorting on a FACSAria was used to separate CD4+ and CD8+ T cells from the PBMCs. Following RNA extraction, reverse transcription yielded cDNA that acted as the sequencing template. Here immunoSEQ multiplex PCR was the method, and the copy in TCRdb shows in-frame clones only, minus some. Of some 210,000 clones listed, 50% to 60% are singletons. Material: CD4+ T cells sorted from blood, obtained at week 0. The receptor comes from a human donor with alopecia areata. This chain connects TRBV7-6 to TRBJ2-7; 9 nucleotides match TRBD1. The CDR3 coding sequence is TGTGCCAGCAGCTCACGTAGGGACAGGGACTACGAGCAGTACTTC. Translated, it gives CASSSRRDRDYEQYF.